This T cell receptor (beta chain) was found in a study of T cell responses to AZD1222 COVID-19 vaccine. Profiled with immunoSEQ multiplex PCR; TCRdb holds only in-frame clones, not every one. The sample comprises around 160,000 clones, around nine tenths of which are singletons, and around 2.8% rests with the top ten. Findings and caveats of the study: Donors were mostly white British, more females; clonal diversity possibly underestimated.

Notes on this clone: Its matching antigen is unknown.

Trimming stripped 0 bases from V and 3 bases from J, with 11 bases between. CDR3 size: 15 residues. Germline loops: CDR1 SGHTA, CDR2 FQGTGA. The input for sequencing was peripheral blood, taken on day 0 of MenACWY control vaccination. This sequence joins TRBV7-3 and TRBJ1-2; D may be TRBD1 (6 bases). The receptor was derived from an adult in good health. CDR3 DNA: TGTGCCAGCAGCTTAACGCCAGGGGAGGACTATGGCTACACCTTC. Amino acid sequence: CASSLTPGEDYGYTF. Full variable domain (remainder filled in from reference TRBV7-3 and TRBJ1-2): GAGVSQTPSNKVTEKGKYVELRCDPISGHTALYWYRQSLGQGPEFLIYFQGTGAADDSGLPNDRFFAVRPEGSVSTLKIQRTERGDSAVYLCASSLTPGEDYGYTFGSGTRLTVV.